This record covers a single TCR beta chain. Its specificity is unknown. The data stem from a study of T-cell reconstitution after alpha-beta-depleted transplantation in children. Germline V CDR1 and CDR2: SGHRS, YFSETQ. CDR3 length: 15 residues. Trimming removed 1 base from V and 7 bases from J, with 15 bases in between. During its preparation, the TCRbeta library received unique molecular identifiers. TCRdb redid the calling of the PCR reads with MiXCR, one entry per CDR3 protein. The data contain about 110,000 distinct CDR3 sequences, approximately 6.9% of them singletons. Study results and caveats: Certain patients had high TCRbeta diversity at day 60, and it came from recipient T cells and thymic progenitors that survived. Alpha-beta T cells about two months after transplant reportedly derived from several hundred expanded graft clones.

Sample: PBMCs, mostly from graft donor cells, taken 360 days after TCRalphabeta/CD19-depleted stem cell transplant. The sequence was obtained from a male patient aged 2-15 years who had a stem cell transplant for acute lymphoblastic leukemia, so the T cells may come from the graft donor. The genes are TRBV5-1 and TRBJ2-1; D may correspond to TRBD1 or TRBD2 (6 bases each). The chain's CDR3 is CASSLKGGLVNEQFF. CDR3 nucleotides: TGCGCCAGCAGCTTGAAGGGGGGCCTAGTAAATGAGCAGTTCTTC.